The 12 T cell receptor beta chains below come from one sample, sequenced in a study of beta chain features in type 1 diabetes. cDNA synthesis used the whole RNA isolate, giving expressed TCRB sequences. Profiling relied on immunoSEQ multiplex PCR, and the TCRdb table lists in-frame clones only, not all of them. This sample carries about 620,000 clones, about 14% of them seen once, and the ten largest clones take more than 0.08%. Sequenced: naive CD4+ T cells from blood. Source of these receptors: a man aged 18 to 35 in good health.

This rearrangement joins TRBV10-3 to TRBJ1-3; the D gene is possibly TRBD1 (6 bases). There are 14 residues in the CDR3. Per germline, CDR1 ENHRY and CDR2 SYGVKD. V was pared by 6 bases and J by 0 bases, with 9 bases between. CDR3 residues: CAISLDSSGNTIYF. The CDR3 region has the DNA TGTGCCATCAGCTTGGACAGCTCTGGAAACACCATATATTTT.

This clone turned up a few times. The chain joins TRBV5-1 to TRBJ2-5; no clear D. Deletions cut 2 bases from V and 3 bases from J, with 11 bases between. This CDR3 contains 14 residues. Per the germline V gene, CDR1 is SGHRS and CDR2 is YFSETQ. CDR3 nucleotides: TGCGCCAGCAGCTTCCCGTCCAGAGAAGAGACCCAGTACTTC. This codes for CASSFPSREETQYF.

This clone was picked up a small number of times. The gene calls are TRBV2 and TRBJ2-7; 11 nucleotides agree with TRBD1. Germline V CDR1 and CDR2: SNHLY, FYNNEI. V lost 7 bases and J lost 4; bases outside the gene matches: 6. This CDR3 region has 14 residues. CDR3 sequence (DNA): TGTGCCAGCACCCTGGACAGGGGGCTTTACGAGCAGTACTTC. Its protein is CASTLDRGLYEQYF. Complete variable domain (other parts from reference TRBV2 and TRBJ2-7): EPEVTQTPSHQVTQMGQEVILRCVPISNHLYFYWYRQILGQKVEFLVSFYNNEISEKSEIFDDQFSVERPDGSNFTLKIRSTKLEDSAMYFCASTLDRGLYEQYFGPGTRLTVT.

The sample holds a few counts of this clone. The chain uses TRBV4-2 and TRBJ1-3; the match to TRBD1 covers 9 bases. The CDR3 is made up of 16 amino acids. V lost 4 bases to trimming and J lost 2 bases; unmatched junction nucleotides: 6. Germline loops: CDR1 LGHNA, CDR2 YNFKEQ. This CDR3 is CASSPTGGMAGNTIYF. DNA for the CDR3: TGTGCCAGCAGCCCGACAGGGGGGATGGCTGGAAACACCATATATTTT.

V and J are TRBV14 and TRBJ2-5; D perhaps matches TRBD2 (5 bases). There are 15 residues in the CDR3. Germline V gene lookup returns CDR1 SGHDN and CDR2 FVKESK. With 3 bases removed from V and 5 bases from J, the gap between germline ends came to 16 bases. CDR3 coding DNA: TGTGCCAGCAGCCAGCGGGTTGCGGTGCGGGAGACCCAGTACTTC. Translated, it gives CASSQRVAVRETQYF.

Only a few counts were recorded for this clone. The J gene is TRBJ1-5, the V gene TRBV5-1; possibly TRBD1 for D (6 bases). Germline CDR1 is SGHRS and CDR2 is YFSETQ. The CDR3 contains 15 residues. Trimming pared 1 base from V and 3 bases from J, leaving 11 bases between. The CDR3 loop reads CASSLTGSSNQPQHF. CDR3 nucleotide sequence: TGCGCCAGCAGCTTGACAGGGAGTTCCAATCAGCCCCAGCATTTT.

This sequence joins TRBV29-1 and TRBJ2-5; D perhaps matches TRBD2 (6 bases). Germline values: CDR1 SQVTM, CDR2 ANQGSEA. The CDR3 sequence is 11 residues long. The V end lost 4 bases, the J end lost 5 bases, and 8 bases lay between the germline ends. CDR3 residues: CSVGAGETQYF. The CDR3, as DNA: TGCAGCGTTGGCGCGGGGGAGACCCAGTACTTC.

This clone was counted only a few times. The rearrangement joins TRBV7-2 to TRBJ2-3; 8 bases fit TRBD2. The CDR3 contains 13 residues. Germline CDR1 is SGHTA and CDR2 is FQGNSA. V was pared by 6 bases and J by 8 bases, with 7 bases of the junction left unmatched. CDR3 sequence reads: CASRHSGASTQYF. Written as DNA, the CDR3 is TGTGCCAGCAGACATAGCGGGGCGTCTACGCAGTATTTT.

The sample holds a few counts of this clone. V usage is TRBV28 and J usage is TRBJ2-5; maybe TRBD2 (5 bases). Germline lookup yields CDR1 MDHEN and CDR2 SYDVKM. Trimming pared 1 base from V and 5 bases from J, leaving 11 bases between. This CDR3 comprises 14 residues. As DNA, the CDR3 is TGTGCCAGCAGTTTATATCCCCGCGGGGAGACCCAGTACTTC. It codes for CASSLYPRGETQYF.

The genes are TRBV28 and TRBJ2-7; D is unclear. Trimming pared 6 bases from V and 7 bases from J, leaving 16 bases between. The germline V gene has CDR1 MDHEN and CDR2 SYDVKM. The CDR3 is 13 amino acids. CDR3 bases: TGTGCCAGCAGCATACCGCAGCAGGCAGAGCAGTACTTC. Its protein is CASSIPQQAEQYF.

Remarks on this clone: A read error may account for a junction end that differs from germline. The chain is built from TRBV7-7 and TRBJ2-5, with D possibly TRBD1 on 5 matching bases. Germline values: CDR1 SSHAT, CDR2 FNYEAQ (reference sequence). The CDR3 is made up of 11 amino acids. The CDR3 protein is CASSNRETQYF. Here the CDR3 DNA reads TGTGCTAGCAGCAACAGGGAGACCCAGTACTTC.

The chain is built from TRBV6-1 and TRBJ2-4; D is perhaps TRBD2 (5 bases). Between the trimmed V and J ends, which lost 5 bases and 9 bases, there was a span of 11 bases. This CDR3 has 12 amino acids. The V gene's germline CDR1 is MNHNS and CDR2 SASEGT. CDR3 in DNA: TGTGCCAGCAGTCCGACTAACTTCATTCAGTACTTC. Amino acids: CASSPTNFIQYF.